The entry below describes one T cell receptor (beta chain). Data came from immunoSEQ multiplex PCR; TCRdb stores just in-frame clones and leaves some out. The top ten hold roughly 25% of the sample, which has just over 35,000 clones, less than 85% seen once. This sample stems from a study of OX40 agonist ivuxolimab in advanced cancers. This CDR3 spans 18 amino acids. CDR1 and CDR2 (germline): LGHNT, FRNRAP. Trimming cost V 0 bases and J 0 bases, with 17 bases left between them. This clonotype was obtained from an adult with an advanced solid tumor such as melanoma, head and neck, liver or kidney cancer. This rearrangement joins TRBV12-5 to TRBJ1-1, with D possibly TRBD1 on 5 matching bases. This specimen was CD4+ or CD8+ T cells sorted from blood, taken in a trial of the OX40 agonist ivuxolimab. CDR3 in amino acids: CASGLVRGTALMNTEAFF. In DNA form, the CDR3 reads TGTGCTAGTGGTTTGGTACGTGGGACGGCCCTTATGAACACTGAAGCTTTCTTT.